The clone carrying this T cell receptor (beta chain) showed up just a few times. With a J-beta primer mix and a sample-barcoded 5' primer, a second PCR ran about 6 to 11 cycles. Each CDR3 protein is one row after TCRdb ran MiXCR on the 5' RACE reads. This table holds 1.4 million or so distinct CDR3 sequences, roughly 43% found once. The source of the sample is a study of blood T cells in healthy people across ages. Germline V gene lookup returns CDR1 SGHAT and CDR2 FQNNGV. The CDR3 covers 10 residues. V shed 5 bases and J shed 10 bases, with 8 bases lying between them. V gene TRBV11-2 combines with J gene TRBJ1-1; D gene unclear. This sequence was found in a young woman in good health. Material: blood. CDR3 DNA: TGTGCCAGCAGCACAGAGCGAGCTTTCTTT. It codes for CASSTERAFF.